The rows below give T cell receptor beta chains drawn from one sample of a study of long-term antiretroviral therapy in people with HIV. TCRdb's table, derived via immunoSEQ multiplex PCR, lists solely in-frame clones and lacks some. The sample contains some 28,000 clones, over 90% of which appear only once. The sample here was unsorted PBMCs, taken 6 to 6.5 years after starting antiretroviral therapy. The origin of the receptors is a man aged 25-45 years with HIV. The CDR3 runs from the conserved cysteine through the conserved F or W. Each record gives: D gene, clone size, V gene, J gene, CDR3 protein, CDR3 DNA. The D gene is left open where the match is weak. A clone size is listed for some rows: how often the clone was seen (once, few, many), or a class if it is expanded.

-,once,TRBV19,TRBJ1-1,CASSLQVDTEAFF,TGTGCCAGTAGCTTACAGGTGGACACTGAAGCTTTCTTT
TRBD1,-,TRBV11-2,TRBJ1-1,CASSPATGAPEAFF,TGTGCCAGCAGCCCGGCGACAGGGGCGCCTGAAGCTTTCTTT
-,-,TRBV27,TRBJ2-2,CASSLLNTGELFF,TGTGCCAGCAGTTTATTAAACACCGGGGAGCTGTTTTTT
TRBD2,-,TRBV4-3,TRBJ2-1,CASSQGTSGSYNEQFF,TGCGCCAGCAGCCAAGGGACTAGCGGGAGCTACAATGAGCAGTTCTTC
TRBD1,once,TRBV5-4,TRBJ2-7,CASSLGTGPLEQYF,TGTGCCAGCAGCTTGGGGACAGGCCCTCTCGAGCAGTACTTC
TRBD1,-,TRBV6-1,TRBJ1-5,CASSVMRQGLGNQPQHF,TGTGCCAGCAGTGTAATGCGACAGGGCCTGGGGAATCAGCCCCAGCATTTT
-,-,TRBV15,TRBJ2-3,CATSRGDTQYF,TGTGCCACCAGCAGAGGTGATACGCAGTATTTT
-,-,TRBV30,TRBJ2-1,CAWIKGNEQFF,TGTGCCTGGATTAAGGGGAATGAGCAGTTCTTC
TRBD1,-,TRBV14,TRBJ1-1,CASKTGEEAFF,TGTGCCAGCAAGACAGGGGAGGAAGCTTTCTTT
-,-,TRBV6-5,TRBJ1-3,CASSLGTGNTIYF,TGTGCCAGCAGTCTCGGTACTGGAAACACCATATATTTT
-,-,TRBV9,TRBJ2-3,CASSETPTDTQYF,TGTGCCAGCAGCGAGACCCCTACAGATACGCAGTATTTT
-,-,TRBV11-2,TRBJ1-3,CASSSIQGSGNTIYF,TGTGCCAGCAGCTCCATCCAGGGATCCGGAAACACCATATATTTT
-,-,TRBV6-5,TRBJ1-3,CASRNTYVGNTIYF,TGTGCCAGCAGGAATACATACGTCGGAAACACCATATATTTT
-,-,TRBV11-2,TRBJ2-2,CASSLAGTGELFF,TGTGCCAGCAGCTTAGCAGGAACCGGGGAGCTGTTTTTT